The 10 T cell receptor beta chains below were found in one sample sequenced in a study of regulatory T cells in long-lasting Graves disease. The authors built TCR beta libraries using iRepertoire HTBI primers and Arm-PCR of CDR3 regions. TCRdb re-analysed the multiplex PCR reads in MiXCR, keeping a single row per CDR3 protein. The sample carries 250,000 or so distinct CDR3 sequences, 20% recorded once. Time point given: newly diagnosed GD, antithyroid drugs for less than 3 months. PBMC-derived RNA was used for the TCR library. Source: peripheral blood mononuclear cells (PBMCs), taken at new diagnosis, from a patient treated with antithyroid drugs. The source of these receptors is a female donor with Graves disease.

About this clonotype itself: This may stem from a read error, because a much larger clone lies one nucleotide away. This chain joins TRBV6-5 and TRBJ2-7, with D tentatively TRBD2 (7 bases). There are 18 residues in the CDR3. The V and J ends lost 3 bases and 4 bases respectively, with 25 bases between them. Looked up from germline, CDR1 is MNHEY and CDR2 is SVGAGI. The CDR3 reads CASSYKRDILSSPYEQYF. The DNA for the CDR3 is TGTGCCAGCAGTTATAAGCGGGACATACTCTCTTCCCCGTACGAGCAGTACTTC.

This clonotype was observed many times. The J gene is TRBJ2-7, the V gene TRBV27; 10 bases map to TRBD1. From germline, CDR1 is MNHEY and CDR2 SMNVEV (reference sequence). The CDR3 consists of 15 residues. Trimming cost V 5 bases and J 4 bases; bases outside gene matches: 8. The CDR3 loop is CASSTRDRGLYEQYF. CDR3 DNA sequence: TGTGCCAGCAGTACCCGAGACAGGGGGCTTTACGAGCAGTACTTC.

This clonotype was picked up many times. V usage is TRBV6-1 and J usage is TRBJ2-7; tentative D call: TRBD1 (6 bases). The V and J ends lost 8 bases and 9 bases respectively, with 23 bases between them. CDR1 and CDR2 from the germline V gene are MNHNS and SASEGT. This CDR3 is built from 14 residues. CDR3 nucleotides: TGTGCCAGCGGGACAACGATCACGAAAACGGGGCAGTACTTC. Protein product: CASGTTITKTGQYF.

The chain carries TRBV7-8 and TRBJ2-5, with 10 nucleotides matching TRBD1. V lost 4 bases and J lost 5; bases outside the gene matches: 4. This CDR3 is 14 amino acids long. CDR1 and CDR2 from the germline V gene are SGHVS and FQNEAQ. The CDR3: CASSSWDRGETQYF. CDR3 coding DNA: TGTGCCAGCAGCTCCTGGGACAGGGGCGAGACCCAGTACTTC.

The J gene is TRBJ2-5, the V gene TRBV19, with 13 bases fitting TRBD2. Per germline, CDR1 LNHDA and CDR2 SQIVND (reference sequence). The trim removed 5 bases at V and 3 bases at J, leaving 6 bases unmatched. The CDR3 consists of 16 residues. CDR3 DNA: TGTGCCAGTAGTGTTGGGACTAGCGGGACGAAAGAGACCCAGTACTTC. This codes for CASSVGTSGTKETQYF. Variable domain in full (rest from reference TRBV19 and TRBJ2-5): DGGITQSPKYLFRKEGQNVTLSCEQNLNHDAMYWYRQDPGQGLRLIYYSQIVNDFQKGDIAEGYSVSREKKESFPLTVTSAQKNPTAFYLCASSVGTSGTKETQYFGPGTRLLVL.

This clonotype was detected ten times or more. The rearrangement links TRBV20-1 to TRBJ2-5; 8 nucleotides align to TRBD2. The CDR3 has 13 amino acids. With 6 bases clipped from V and 1 base from J, the junction kept 4 bases outside the gene matches. Germline CDR1 reads DFQATT; CDR2 reads SNEGSKA (reference sequence). The CDR3 region has the DNA TGCAGTGCGCTTCTAGCGGGCCAAGAGACCCAGTACTTC. Encoded protein: CSALLAGQETQYF.

The sample holds a few counts of this clonotype. The V call is TRBV28, the J call TRBJ1-5; possible D gene TRBD1, 6 bases. This CDR3 has 14 amino acids. Trimming pared 4 bases from V and 2 bases from J, leaving 9 bases between. From germline, CDR1 is MDHEN and CDR2 SYDVKM. Written as DNA, the CDR3 is TGTGCCAGCAGTTGGGGGGCCGGCAATCAGCCCCAGCATTTT. This codes for CASSWGAGNQPQHF.

This clonotype was observed a few times. The chain employs TRBV25-1 and TRBJ1-6; 8 bases are shared with TRBD1. Germline CDR1 is MGHDK and CDR2 is SYGVNS. The trim removed 4 bases at V and 9 bases at J, leaving 2 bases unmatched. The length of the CDR3 is 13 residues. The DNA of the CDR3 is TGTGCCAGCAGTGGGGACAGGACTTCACCCCTCCACTTT. Its protein is CASSGDRTSPLHF.

DNA of the CDR3: TGTGCCAGCAGCTCGATCCCCCGACAGAGCCTTAGGACTGAAGCTTTCTTT. Its protein product is CASSSIPRQSLRTEAFF. The gene calls are TRBV11-2 and TRBJ1-1; possible D gene TRBD1, 5 bases. Trimming pared 4 bases from V and 5 bases from J, leaving 23 bases between. This CDR3 has 17 amino acids. Germline CDR1 and CDR2: SGHAT and FQNNGV.

This clonotype was found many times. V gene TRBV12-3 or TRBV12-4 combines with J gene TRBJ1-1; maybe TRBD1 (5 bases). The CDR3 has 13 amino acids. V was trimmed by 3 bases and J by 4 bases, leaving 9 bases between them. The CDR3 protein is CASSFYRSTEAFF. CDR3 coding DNA: TGTGCCAGCAGTTTTTACAGGTCCACTGAAGCTTTCTTT.